This T cell receptor beta chain was sequenced during a study of Graves' ophthalmopathy and Graves' hyperthyroidism. Study-wide results and caveats: Sensitivity of roughly 88% and specificity of 65% to 83% were achieved when a 13-signature model separated ophthalmopathy from stable hyperthyroidism. Also, most clonotypes expanded in the thyroid above 0.001 frequency appeared in blood.

The V segment lost 5 bases and the J segment 0 bases; nucleotides outside the gene matches: 12. Germline CDR1 and CDR2: SNHLY and FYNNEI. The CDR3 spans 19 residues. This clonotype occurred many times. Antigen unknown. CDR3 regions of TCR beta were amplified from RNA transcripts. HTBI primers were employed in first-round RT-PCR, then a second-round multiplex PCR followed. One entry per CDR3 protein results from TCRdb running MiXCR on the multiplex PCR reads. This table has over 450,000 distinct CDR3 sequences, roughly 14% appearing once. Specimen: blood. The chain uses TRBV2 and TRBJ2-6, with 8 bases lining up with TRBD2. This sequence originates from a woman younger than 45 with Graves' ophthalmopathy. This CDR3 is CASSPRTSFLLSGANVLTF. CDR3 coding DNA: TGTGCCAGCAGTCCACGGACTAGCTTCCTTCTCTCTGGGGCCAACGTCCTGACTTTC.